This TCR beta chain was documented in a study of T cell repertoires in cytomegalovirus infection. Study at large: Recently identified HLA-C-restricted CMV epitopes were used, and well-studied HLA-B-restricted CMV epitopes were used as well. Carrying CMV and the relevant HLA type showed in public TCR beta signatures. Study results and caveats: Clonotypes of TCR beta that were HLA-C-restricted and CMV-specific dominated the ex vivo response. Frequencies of public TCR beta families were cumulated, and this identified carriers of CMV plus the relevant HLA.

On this clonotype itself: Its antigen is as yet unknown.

TCRdb reprocessed the reads with MiXCR, giving one entry per CDR3 protein. The sample has roughly 120,000 distinct CDR3 sequences; over 25% are singletons. The TCR sequence derives from a human donor in good health (CMV status not recorded). Some clones in this sample may be carry-over from other donors' samples. Source: CD8+ T cells from cultured PBMCs, taken from culture after CMV antigen stimulation.

CDR3 in amino acids: CSARDGTGDVTEAFF. As DNA, the CDR3 is TGCAGTGCTAGAGACGGGACAGGGGATGTCACTGAAGCTTTCTTT. The gene calls are TRBV20-1 and TRBJ1-1; TRBD1 matches 10 bases. V shed 0 bases and J 4 bases; nucleotides not matched to a gene: 5. The germline gives CDR1 DFQATT, CDR2 SNEGSKA (reference sequence). The CDR3 is made up of 15 amino acids.